Shown below are 14 T cell receptor beta chains from a single sample sequenced in a study of blood T cell repertoires in COVID-19. Assay: immunoSEQ multiplex PCR; the TCRdb copy retains only in-frame clones and omits some. The data show about 38,000 clones, with over 85% seen just once and 3.5% to 4.5% held by the top ten. The source material was peripheral blood. The receptors come from a human donor with active COVID-19. The donor label of this sample is uncertain.

V gene TRBV6-5 combines with J gene TRBJ1-1; no firm D call. Trimming stripped 7 bases from V and 1 base from J, with 16 bases between. The CDR3 spans 15 residues. Germline V gives CDR1 MNHEY, CDR2 SVGAGI. CDR3 nucleotides: TGTGCCAGCAACCTACATGGGGAGGGGAACACTGAAGCTTTCTTT. Its protein product is CASNLHGEGNTEAFF.

The rearrangement joins TRBV6-6 to TRBJ2-7, with 8 bases that match TRBD1. V lost 4 bases to trimming and J lost 1 base; unmatched junction nucleotides: 3. The germline V gene encodes CDR1 MNHNY and CDR2 SVGAGI (reference sequence). The CDR3 covers 14 residues. The CDR3 loop reads CASSSRQGSYEQYF. CDR3 sequence (DNA): TGTGCCAGCAGTTCGCGACAGGGGTCCTACGAGCAGTACTTC.

The chain employs TRBV11-2 and TRBJ2-7, with TRBD1 matching over 10 bases. Germline lookup yields CDR1 SGHAT and CDR2 FQNNGV. There are 15 residues in the CDR3. Trimming removed 5 bases from V and 4 bases from J; junction bases left unmatched: 8. The CDR3 DNA reads as TGTGCCAGCAGCCAGAGGGACAGGGGAGTTTACGAGCAGTACTTC. As protein: CASSQRDRGVYEQYF. The whole variable domain, remainder taken from reference TRBV11-2 and TRBJ2-7, is EAGVAQSPRYKIIEKRQSVAFWCNPISGHATLYWYQQILGQGPKLLIQFQNNGVVDDSQLPKDRFSAERLKGVDSTLKIQPAKLEDSAVYLCASSQRDRGVYEQYFGPGTRLTVT.

This clone was counted once. The CDR3 DNA sequence: TGTGCCAGCAGCCTCGTGGGGGGTGTGGGCAATGAGCAGTTCTTC. It yields the protein CASSLVGGVGNEQFF. This chain links TRBV6-5 with TRBJ2-1; the D gene is possibly TRBD2 (6 bases). Trimming removed 6 bases from V and 6 bases from J, with 18 bases in between. The CDR3 is made up of 15 amino acids. Germline V gene sequence: CDR1 MNHEY, CDR2 SVGAGI.

The chain couples TRBV9 to TRBJ2-3, with D possibly TRBD1 on 5 matching bases. Trimming cost V 0 bases and J 0 bases, with 8 bases left between them. CDR1 is SGDLS and CDR2 is YYNGEE in the germline V gene. This CDR3 is 15 amino acids long. The CDR3 here is CASSVAPGSTDTQYF. Here the CDR3 DNA reads TGTGCCAGCAGCGTAGCGCCAGGGAGCACAGATACGCAGTATTTT.

This chain uses TRBV18 with TRBJ2-5; D is unclear. Trimming left V 2 bases short and J 5 bases short, with 6 bases between. Germline V gene lookup returns CDR1 KGHSH and CDR2 LQKENI. CDR3 size: 12 residues. The DNA for the CDR3 is TGTGCCAGCTCACCAGGGCTGGAGACCCAGTACTTC. Translating it yields CASSPGLETQYF.

Only one count was recorded for this clone. The chain couples TRBV7-2 to TRBJ2-5; tentative D call: TRBD2 (5 bases). Germline loops: CDR1 SGHTA, CDR2 FQGNSA. CDR3 length: 15 residues. V was trimmed by 4 bases and J by 7 bases, leaving 19 bases between them. The CDR3 DNA reads as TGTGCCAGCAGCTCCGGATCTAGCAGAACGGGGACCCAGTACTTC. Encoded protein: CASSSGSSRTGTQYF.

The rearrangement joins TRBV6-4 to TRBJ1-6; 7 bases are a match to TRBD1. The V gene's germline CDR1 is MRHNA and CDR2 SNTAGT. The V and J ends lost 6 bases and 0 bases, in that order; junction bases with no gene match: 5. The CDR3 has 16 amino acids. The CDR3 loop is CASRRDSSSYNSPLHF. CDR3 DNA: TGTGCCAGCAGGAGGGACAGCAGCTCCTATAATTCACCCCTCCACTTT.

The J gene is TRBJ2-1, the V gene TRBV2; 7 bases agree with TRBD2. The CDR3 is 15 residues long. Trimming took 4 bases from V and 0 from J; bases not matched to a gene: 3. Per germline, CDR1 SNHLY and CDR2 FYNNEI. CDR3 coding DNA: TGTGCCAGCAGTGGGACTAGTCTCTCCTACAATGAGCAGTTCTTC. Encoded protein: CASSGTSLSYNEQFF.

V usage is TRBV7-2 and J usage is TRBJ2-7, with 7 bases identical to TRBD1. The junction had 9 bases not matched to a gene; V was cut back by 3 bases and J by 4 bases. The CDR3 totals 15 residues. Germline lookup yields CDR1 SGHTA and CDR2 FQGNSA. Here the CDR3 reads CASSFPQGELYEQYF. DNA for the CDR3: TGTGCCAGCAGCTTTCCGCAGGGGGAGCTTTACGAGCAGTACTTC.

This clone was seen a single time. The J gene is TRBJ2-2, the V gene TRBV6-2 or TRBV6-3; a possible D gene is TRBD1 (7 bases). Germline V CDR1 and CDR2: MNHEY, SVGEGT. The CDR3 spans 17 residues. V lost 2 bases to trimming and J lost 1 base, with 14 bases between them. CDR3 DNA: TGTGCCAGCAGTTACCCAGGCGGGACAGTGAACACCGGGGAGCTGTTTTTT. This gives the protein CASSYPGGTVNTGELFF.

The chain recombines TRBV5-1 with TRBJ2-7; TRBD1 matches 8 bases. The V and J ends lost 4 bases and 1 base, in that order; junction bases with no gene match: 7. The germline V gene has CDR1 SGHRS and CDR2 YFSETQ. This CDR3 is 15 amino acids long. The CDR3 loop reads CASSPVTGVSYEQYF. Written as DNA, the CDR3 is TGCGCCAGCAGCCCAGTGACAGGGGTATCCTACGAGCAGTACTTC.

This chain connects TRBV7-2 to TRBJ2-3, with 11 positions matching TRBD2. The ends lost 5 bases at V and 3 bases at J; junction bases unmatched: 4. Per the germline V gene, CDR1 is SGHTA and CDR2 is FQGNSA. The CDR3 consists of 15 residues. Written as DNA, the CDR3 is TGTGCCAGCAGCCTCGGGACTAGCGGAACAGATACGCAGTATTTT. This sequence encodes CASSLGTSGTDTQYF.

J is TRBJ2-5 and V is TRBV6-5, with TRBD2 as a possible D gene (5 bases). V was shortened by 4 bases and J by 5 bases, with 14 bases between the two germline ends. The CDR3 totals 14 residues. Germline V gives CDR1 MNHEY, CDR2 SVGAGI. CDR3 DNA: TGTGCCAGCAGTTTCGAGGGTAGGCAGGAGACCCAGTACTTC. Amino acid sequence: CASSFEGRQETQYF.